The rows below give T cell receptor beta chains drawn from one sample of a study of vaccination and CD4 T cells after COVID-19. For these TCRs, the target antigens are not known. Using its own MiXCR run on the PCR reads, TCRdb lists one record per CDR3 protein. The table has over 5,500 distinct CDR3 sequences, 30% to 40% seen once; the top ten hold 30% to 40%. The sequencing sample was made of CD4+ T cells from blood, cultured in vitro. All receptors derive from a human donor in good health. Each CDR3 is given with its conserved first and last residue. The D gene is left open where the match is weak. For some rows the clone size is stated as once, few or many, or as a class when expanded; others skip it.

d_gene,v_gene,j_gene,abundance,CDR3nt,CDR3aa
NA,TRBV19,TRBJ2-3,NA,TGTGCCAGTAGGAAACTCGATACGCAGTATTTT,CASRKLDTQYF
NA,TRBV19,TRBJ1-2,NA,TGTGCCAGTAGTATAGATGCCTGGGCAGGGGCTAACTATGGCTACACCTTC,CASSIDAWAGANYGYTF
TRBD2,TRBV5-5,TRBJ2-7,NA,TGTGCCAGCAGCTCCCATAGCGGGTACGAGCAGTACTTC,CASSSHSGYEQYF
NA,TRBV19,TRBJ2-5,NA,TGTGCCAGTAGTATAGGATTCGGGACACAAGAGACCCAGTACTTC,CASSIGFGTQETQYF
NA,TRBV5-6,TRBJ2-5,NA,TGTGCCAGCAGCCCGCCCCCAGGGTCGGAGAGAGCTATTCAAGAGACCCAGTACTTC,CASSPPPGSERAIQETQYF
NA,TRBV7-3,TRBJ2-5,once,TGTGCCAGCAGCTTAAGTGTCAGCTCCTGGGAGACCCAGTACTTC,CASSLSVSSWETQYF
TRBD1,TRBV7-9,TRBJ1-2,few,TGTGCCAGCAGCTTAGGGACAGGGGACTATGGCTACACCTTC,CASSLGTGDYGYTF
NA,TRBV7-8,TRBJ2-1,NA,TGTGCCAGCAGCCGTCAGAGCATATTGGTTGAGCAGTTCTTC,CASSRQSILVEQFF
NA,TRBV5-4,TRBJ2-7,few,TGTGCCAGCAGCTTGAAAAGGGCCGCTGATCACGAGCAGTACTTC,CASSLKRAADHEQYF
NA,TRBV20-1,TRBJ1-1,NA,TGCAGTGCTAGACAGGGCGACACTGAAGCTTTCTTT,CSARQGDTEAFF
TRBD1,TRBV6-1,TRBJ1-2,few,TGTGCCAGCAACACCGGGACAGGGAGGGGCTACACCTTC,CASNTGTGRGYTF
NA,TRBV20-1,TRBJ2-3,NA,TGCAGTGCTAGTACACACAGGGAGGTCACAGATACGCAGTATTTT,CSASTHREVTDTQYF
NA,TRBV18,TRBJ2-5,NA,TGTGCCAGCTCACCAGATGTTGGCAGGGGCAAGACCCAGTACTTC,CASSPDVGRGKTQYF
TRBD2,TRBV20-1,TRBJ2-1,NA,TGCAGTGCTAGAGCGGGAGGGCCGGAAAATGAGCAGTTCTTC,CSARAGGPENEQFF
TRBD1,TRBV18,TRBJ2-3,NA,TGTGCCAGCTCTCCGACAGGGAGTAGCACAGATACGCAGTATTTT,CASSPTGSSTDTQYF
NA,TRBV7-6,TRBJ2-7,NA,TGTGCCAGCAGCCTTAATGCGTCCCCCTGGGAGCAGTACTTC,CASSLNASPWEQYF
NA,TRBV7-9,TRBJ1-2,NA,TGTGCCAGCAGCCCATCTGCGCGGGGACCTAGGGGCTACACCTTC,CASSPSARGPRGYTF
NA,TRBV2,TRBJ1-5,few,TGTGCCAGCAGTGAAGGGGGGTCAGTTTATCAGCCCCAGCATTTT,CASSEGGSVYQPQHF
TRBD2,TRBV20-1,TRBJ2-5,NA,TGCAGCGCAAGCGGGAGGAACCAAGAGACCCAGTACTTC,CSASGRNQETQYF
NA,TRBV27,TRBJ2-2,NA,TGTGCCAGCAGTTTCTTAGGACATGAGGCCGGGGAGCTGTTTTTT,CASSFLGHEAGELFF
NA,TRBV12-3/TRBV12-4,TRBJ1-3,NA,TGTGCCAGCCAGGCGGGGCGGCGAGCAGGAAACACCATATATTTT,CASQAGRRAGNTIYF
TRBD1,TRBV7-6,TRBJ1-1,NA,TGTGCCAGCAGTTGGACAGGGGTGGACACTGAAGCTTTCTTT,CASSWTGVDTEAFF
NA,TRBV11-2,TRBJ2-2,NA,TGTGCCAGCAGTTCTACAGCGCCAAGCCGCACCGGGGAGCTGTTTTTT,CASSSTAPSRTGELFF